This T cell receptor beta chain derives from a study of blood T cell repertoires in COVID-19. CDR3 length: 13 amino acids. Trimming took off 4 bases at V and 11 bases at J, with 17 bases between the two ends. Looked up from germline, CDR1 is SGHAT and CDR2 is FQNNGV. Repertoires were generated with immunoSEQ multiplex PCR, while TCRdb's copy carries only in-frame clones and drops some. The table has roughly 150,000 clones, roughly 88% seen once. This chain connects TRBV11-2 to TRBJ1-1, with D perhaps TRBD1 (5 bases). The sequence was collected from a man between 65 and 85 years old who had been exposed to COVID-19. The sample comprised PBMCs or T cells enriched from blood (not recorded which). CDR3 nucleotide sequence: TGTGCCAGCAGCTCTAGGATGGGGGGGTCGGCTTTCTTT. As protein: CASSSRMGGSAFF.